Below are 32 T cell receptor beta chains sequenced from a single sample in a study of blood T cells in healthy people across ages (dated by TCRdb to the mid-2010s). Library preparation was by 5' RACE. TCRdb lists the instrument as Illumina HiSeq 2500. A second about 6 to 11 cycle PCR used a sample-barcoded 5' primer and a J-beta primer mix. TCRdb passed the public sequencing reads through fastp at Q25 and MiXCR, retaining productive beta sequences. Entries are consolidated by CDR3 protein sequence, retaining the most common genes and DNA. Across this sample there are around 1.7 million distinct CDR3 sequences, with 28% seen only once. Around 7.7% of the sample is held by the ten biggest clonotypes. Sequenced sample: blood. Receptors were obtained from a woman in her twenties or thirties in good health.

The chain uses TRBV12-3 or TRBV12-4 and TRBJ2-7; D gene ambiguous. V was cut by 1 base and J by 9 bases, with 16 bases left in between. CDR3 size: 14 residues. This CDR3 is CASSLEGRFLRQYF. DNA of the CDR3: TGTGCCAGCAGTTTAGAGGGTCGTTTTCTCCGGCAGTACTTC.

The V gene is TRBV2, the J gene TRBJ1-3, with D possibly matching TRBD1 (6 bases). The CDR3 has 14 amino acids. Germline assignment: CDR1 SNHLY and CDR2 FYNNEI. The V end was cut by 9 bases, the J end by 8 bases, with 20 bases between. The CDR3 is CASTLGAGEDTIYF. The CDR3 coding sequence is TGTGCCAGTACCCTGGGAGCAGGGGAAGACACCATATATTTT.

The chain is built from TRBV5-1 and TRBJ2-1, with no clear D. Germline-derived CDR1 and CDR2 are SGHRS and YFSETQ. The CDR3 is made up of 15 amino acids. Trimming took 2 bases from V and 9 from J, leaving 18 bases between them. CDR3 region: CASSFSLVEAAEQFF. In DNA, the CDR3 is TGCGCCAGCAGCTTTTCTCTAGTCGAAGCAGCTGAGCAGTTCTTC.

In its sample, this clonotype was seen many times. DNA for the CDR3: TGCGCCAGCAGCCAAGTTGCGGGAGTCATAAATGAGCAGTTCTTC. Its translation is CASSQVAGVINEQFF. This chain links TRBV4-1 with TRBJ2-1; TRBD2 matches at 7 bases. V lost 1 base and J lost 7; bases outside the gene matches: 7. The germline V gene has CDR1 MGHRA and CDR2 YSYEKL. The CDR3 sequence is 15 residues long.

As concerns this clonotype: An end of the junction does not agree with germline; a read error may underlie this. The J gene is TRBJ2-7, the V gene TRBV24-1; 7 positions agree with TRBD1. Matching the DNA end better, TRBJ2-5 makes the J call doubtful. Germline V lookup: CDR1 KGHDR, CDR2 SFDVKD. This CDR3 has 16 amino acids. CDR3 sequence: CAASDPGETGEETQYF. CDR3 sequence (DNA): TGTGCCGCCAGTGATCCTGGGGAAACAGGGGAAGAGACCCAGTACTTC.

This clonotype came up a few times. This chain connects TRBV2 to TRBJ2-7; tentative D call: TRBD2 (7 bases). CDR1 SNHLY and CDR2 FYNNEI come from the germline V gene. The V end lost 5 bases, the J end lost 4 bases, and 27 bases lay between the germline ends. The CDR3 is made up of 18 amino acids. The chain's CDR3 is CASSPKPGGVLLTYEQYF. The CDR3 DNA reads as TGTGCCAGCAGTCCAAAACCGGGGGGCGTCCTCTTAACTTACGAGCAGTACTTC.

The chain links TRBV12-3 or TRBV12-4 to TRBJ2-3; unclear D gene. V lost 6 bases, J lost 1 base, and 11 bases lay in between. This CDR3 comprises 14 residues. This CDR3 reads CASSRTHGTDTQYF. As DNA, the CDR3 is TGTGCCAGCAGCCGGACCCACGGCACAGATACGCAGTATTTT.

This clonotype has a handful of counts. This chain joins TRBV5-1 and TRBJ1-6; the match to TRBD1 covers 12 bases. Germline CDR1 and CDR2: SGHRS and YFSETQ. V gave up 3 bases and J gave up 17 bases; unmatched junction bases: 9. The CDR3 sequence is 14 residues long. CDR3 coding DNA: TGCGCCAGCAGCTCCGGGACAGGGGGCCTTATGGTCCACTTT. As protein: CASSSGTGGLMVHF.

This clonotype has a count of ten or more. The CDR3 spells CASSPRPGDSYEQYF. The CDR3, as DNA: TGTGCCAGCAGCCCCCGTCCGGGGGACTCCTACGAGCAGTACTTC. The rearrangement uses TRBV5-5 and TRBJ2-7; D is possibly TRBD2 (6 bases). Germline CDR1 reads SGHKS; CDR2 reads YYEKEE (reference sequence). V was clipped by 4 bases and J by 0 bases, with 14 bases between them. The length of the CDR3 is 15 residues.

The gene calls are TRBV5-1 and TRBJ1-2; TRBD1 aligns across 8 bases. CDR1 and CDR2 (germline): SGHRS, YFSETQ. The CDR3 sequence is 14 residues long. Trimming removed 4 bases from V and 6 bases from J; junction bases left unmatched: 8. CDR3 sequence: CASSHTDRVDGYTF. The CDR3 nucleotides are TGCGCCAGCAGCCATACGGACAGGGTGGATGGCTACACCTTC.

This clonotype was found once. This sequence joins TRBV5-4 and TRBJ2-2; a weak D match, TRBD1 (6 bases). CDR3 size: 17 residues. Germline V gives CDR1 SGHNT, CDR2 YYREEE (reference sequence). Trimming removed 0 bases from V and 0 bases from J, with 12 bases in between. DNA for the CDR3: TGTGCCAGCAGCTTGGAAACAGGGCAGCCGAACACCGGGGAGCTGTTTTTT. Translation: CASSLETGQPNTGELFF.

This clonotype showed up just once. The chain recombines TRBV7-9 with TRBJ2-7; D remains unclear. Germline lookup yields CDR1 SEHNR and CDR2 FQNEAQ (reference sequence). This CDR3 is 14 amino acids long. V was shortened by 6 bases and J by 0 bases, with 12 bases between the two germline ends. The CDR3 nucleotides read TGTGCCAGCAGTCCCCCCTTGGACTCCTACGAGCAGTACTTC. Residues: CASSPPLDSYEQYF.

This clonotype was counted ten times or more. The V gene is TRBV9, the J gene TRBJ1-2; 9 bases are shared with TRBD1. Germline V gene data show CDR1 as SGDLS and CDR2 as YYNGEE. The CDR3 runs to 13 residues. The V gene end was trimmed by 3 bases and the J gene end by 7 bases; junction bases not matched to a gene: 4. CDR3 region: CASSEDRGAGYTF. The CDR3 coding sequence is TGTGCCAGCAGCGAAGACAGGGGGGCTGGCTACACCTTC.

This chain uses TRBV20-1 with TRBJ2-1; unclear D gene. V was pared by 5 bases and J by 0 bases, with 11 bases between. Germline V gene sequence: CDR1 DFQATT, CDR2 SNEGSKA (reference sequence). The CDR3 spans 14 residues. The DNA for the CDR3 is TGCAGTGCTCGATATCGGTCCTCCTACAATGAGCAGTTCTTC. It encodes CSARYRSSYNEQFF.

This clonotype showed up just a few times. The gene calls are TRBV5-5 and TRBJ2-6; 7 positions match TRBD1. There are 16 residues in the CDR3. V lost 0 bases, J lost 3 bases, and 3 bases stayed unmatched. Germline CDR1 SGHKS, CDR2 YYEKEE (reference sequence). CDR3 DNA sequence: TGTGCCAGCAGCTTGGAGGGGGCTTATGGGGCCAACGTCCTGACTTTC. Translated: CASSLEGAYGANVLTF.

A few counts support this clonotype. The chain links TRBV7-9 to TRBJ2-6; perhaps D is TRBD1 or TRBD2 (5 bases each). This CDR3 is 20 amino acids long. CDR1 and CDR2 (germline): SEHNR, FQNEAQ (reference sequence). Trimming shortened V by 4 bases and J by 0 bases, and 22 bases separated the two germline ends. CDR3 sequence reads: CASSSPPLGTVLSGANVLTF. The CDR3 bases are TGTGCCAGCAGCTCACCCCCCCTGGGGACCGTTCTCTCTGGGGCCAACGTCCTGACTTTC.

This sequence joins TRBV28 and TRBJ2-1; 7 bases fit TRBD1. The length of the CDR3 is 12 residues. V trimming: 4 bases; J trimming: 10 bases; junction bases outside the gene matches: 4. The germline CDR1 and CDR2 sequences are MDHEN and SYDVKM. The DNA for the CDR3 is TGTGCCAGCAGTTGGGACAGTCGGGAGCAGTTCTTC. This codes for CASSWDSREQFF.

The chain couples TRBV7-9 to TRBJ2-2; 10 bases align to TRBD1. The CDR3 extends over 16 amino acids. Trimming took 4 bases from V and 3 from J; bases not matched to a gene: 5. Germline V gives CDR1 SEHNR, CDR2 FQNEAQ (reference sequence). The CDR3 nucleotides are TGTGCCAGCAGCTCGGGACAGGGGTTCTACACCGGGGAGCTGTTTTTT. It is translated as CASSSGQGFYTGELFF. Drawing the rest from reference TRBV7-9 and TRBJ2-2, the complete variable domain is DTGVSQNPRHKITKRGQNVTFRCDPISEHNRLYWYRQTLGQGPEFLTYFQNEAQLEKSRLLSDRFSAERPKGSFSTLEIQRTEQGDSAMYLCASSSGQGFYTGELFFGEGSRLTVL.

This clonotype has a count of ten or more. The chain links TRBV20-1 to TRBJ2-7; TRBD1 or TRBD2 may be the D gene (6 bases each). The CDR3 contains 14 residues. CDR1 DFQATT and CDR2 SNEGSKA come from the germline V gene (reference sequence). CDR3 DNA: TGCGCCGCAGAGGGGGGTGCCCTAACCTACGAGCAGTACTTC. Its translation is CAAEGGALTYEQYF.

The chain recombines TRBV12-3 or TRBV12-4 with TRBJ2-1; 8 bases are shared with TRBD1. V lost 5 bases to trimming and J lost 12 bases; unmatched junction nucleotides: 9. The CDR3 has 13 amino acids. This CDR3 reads CASSRTGPRGQFF. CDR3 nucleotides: TGTGCCAGCAGTCGGACAGGGCCCCGGGGGCAGTTCTTC.

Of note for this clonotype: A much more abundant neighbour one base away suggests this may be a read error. As DNA, the CDR3 is TGTGCCATCAGTTTAGCGGAGAGGGAGACCCAGTACTTC. This codes for CAISLAERETQYF. The rearrangement links TRBV10-3 to TRBJ2-5, with D perhaps TRBD2 (6 bases). This CDR3 is built from 13 residues. Trimming took off 5 bases at V and 5 bases at J, with 12 bases between the two ends. Germline V gene lookup returns CDR1 ENHRY and CDR2 SYGVKD.

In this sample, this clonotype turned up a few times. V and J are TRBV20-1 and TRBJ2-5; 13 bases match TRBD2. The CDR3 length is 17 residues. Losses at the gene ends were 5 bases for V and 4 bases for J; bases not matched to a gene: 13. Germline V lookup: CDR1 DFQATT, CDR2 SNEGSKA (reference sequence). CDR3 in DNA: TGCAGTGCTCCCACCGTGGGGACTAGCGGGGATTTAGAGACCCAGTACTTC. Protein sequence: CSAPTVGTSGDLETQYF.

DNA for the CDR3: TGTGCCAGCAGTGTGTCAGAGAATCAGCCCCAGCATTTT. Protein sequence: CASSVSENQPQHF. The chain employs TRBV6-1 and TRBJ1-5; no definite D call. Trimming took off 4 bases at V and 4 bases at J, with 8 bases between the two ends. The CDR3 contains 13 residues. In germline, CDR1 is MNHNS, CDR2 SASEGT.

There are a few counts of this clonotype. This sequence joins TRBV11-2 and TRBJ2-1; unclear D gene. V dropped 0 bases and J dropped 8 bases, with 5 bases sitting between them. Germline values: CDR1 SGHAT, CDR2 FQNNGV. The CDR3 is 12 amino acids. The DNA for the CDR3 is TGTGCCAGCAGCTTAGAAGCATATGAGCAGTTCTTC. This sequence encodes CASSLEAYEQFF.

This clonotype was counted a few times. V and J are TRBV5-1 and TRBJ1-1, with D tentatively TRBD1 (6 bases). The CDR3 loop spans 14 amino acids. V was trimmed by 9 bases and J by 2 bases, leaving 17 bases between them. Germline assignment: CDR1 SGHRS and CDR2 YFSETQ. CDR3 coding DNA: TGCGCCACCAAATGGGGCGGGGGCAACACTGAAGCTTTCTTT. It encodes CATKWGGGNTEAFF.

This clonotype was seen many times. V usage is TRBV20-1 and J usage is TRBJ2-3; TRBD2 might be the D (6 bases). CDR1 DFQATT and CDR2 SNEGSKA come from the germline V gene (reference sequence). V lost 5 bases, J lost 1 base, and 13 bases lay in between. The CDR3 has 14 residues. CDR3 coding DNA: TGCAGTGCTGGTGACTCTAGCGGCACAGATACGCAGTATTTT. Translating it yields CSAGDSSGTDTQYF.

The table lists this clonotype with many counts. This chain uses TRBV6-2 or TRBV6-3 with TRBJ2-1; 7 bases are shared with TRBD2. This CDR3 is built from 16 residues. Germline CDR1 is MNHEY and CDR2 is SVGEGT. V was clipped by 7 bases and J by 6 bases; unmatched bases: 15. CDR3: CASTPTSDSRSNEQFF. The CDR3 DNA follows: TGTGCCAGCACACCAACTAGCGACTCCAGGAGCAATGAGCAGTTCTTC.

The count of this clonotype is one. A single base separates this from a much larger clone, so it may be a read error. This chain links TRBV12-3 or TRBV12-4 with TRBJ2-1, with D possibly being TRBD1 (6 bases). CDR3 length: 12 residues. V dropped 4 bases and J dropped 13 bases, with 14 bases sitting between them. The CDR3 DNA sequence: TGTGCCAGCAGTTGGGGGCTAGAGACCCAGTTCTTC. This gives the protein CASSWGLETQFF.

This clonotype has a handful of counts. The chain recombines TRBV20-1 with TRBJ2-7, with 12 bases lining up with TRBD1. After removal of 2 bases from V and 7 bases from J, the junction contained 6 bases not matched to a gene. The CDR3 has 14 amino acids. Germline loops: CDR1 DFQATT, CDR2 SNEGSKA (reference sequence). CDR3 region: CSARPGQGAREQYF. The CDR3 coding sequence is TGCAGTGCTAGACCGGGACAGGGGGCCAGGGAGCAGTACTTC.

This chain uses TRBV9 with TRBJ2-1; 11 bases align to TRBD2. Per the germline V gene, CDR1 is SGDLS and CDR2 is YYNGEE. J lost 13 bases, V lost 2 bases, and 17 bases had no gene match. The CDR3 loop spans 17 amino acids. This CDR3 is CASSVDSGRVGRETQFF. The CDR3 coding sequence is TGTGCCAGCAGCGTGGATAGCGGGAGGGTAGGCAGGGAGACCCAGTTCTTC.

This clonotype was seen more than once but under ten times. CDR3: CASALGGGSPLHF. The CDR3 DNA is TGCGCCAGCGCTTTGGGAGGGGGTTCACCCCTCCACTTT. The rearrangement uses TRBV5-1 and TRBJ1-6; a weak D match, TRBD1 (6 bases). Germline CDR1 reads SGHRS; CDR2 reads YFSETQ. Deletions cut 7 bases from V and 9 bases from J, with 14 bases between. There are 13 residues in the CDR3.

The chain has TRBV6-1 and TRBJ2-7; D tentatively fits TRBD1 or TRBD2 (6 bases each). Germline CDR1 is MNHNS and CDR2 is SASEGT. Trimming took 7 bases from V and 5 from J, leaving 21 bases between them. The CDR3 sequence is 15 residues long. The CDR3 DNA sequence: TGTGCCAGCAAATTCCCTTTGCAGGGGAGGAACGAGCAGTACTTC. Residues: CASKFPLQGRNEQYF.